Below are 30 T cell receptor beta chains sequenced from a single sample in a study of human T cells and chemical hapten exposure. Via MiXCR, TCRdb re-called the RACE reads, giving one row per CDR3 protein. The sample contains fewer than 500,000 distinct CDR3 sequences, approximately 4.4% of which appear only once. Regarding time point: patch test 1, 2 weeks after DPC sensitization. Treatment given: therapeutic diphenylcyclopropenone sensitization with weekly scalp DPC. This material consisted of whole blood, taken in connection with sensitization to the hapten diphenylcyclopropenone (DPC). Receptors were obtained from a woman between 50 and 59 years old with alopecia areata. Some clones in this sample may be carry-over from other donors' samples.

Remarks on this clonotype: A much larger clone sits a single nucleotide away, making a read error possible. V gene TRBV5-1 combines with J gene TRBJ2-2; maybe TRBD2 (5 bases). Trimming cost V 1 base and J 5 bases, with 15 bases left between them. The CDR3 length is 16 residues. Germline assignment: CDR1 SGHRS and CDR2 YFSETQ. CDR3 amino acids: CASSLYRRVSTGELFF. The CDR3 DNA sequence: TGCGCCAGCAGCTTGTACCGGCGGGTGTCTACCGGGGAGCTGTTTTTT.

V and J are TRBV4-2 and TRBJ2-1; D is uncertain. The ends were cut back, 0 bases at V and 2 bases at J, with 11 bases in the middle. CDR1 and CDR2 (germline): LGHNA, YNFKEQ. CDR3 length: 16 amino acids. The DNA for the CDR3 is TGTGCCAGCAGCCAAGAGCAGGCTGACCCCTACAATGAGCAGTTCTTC. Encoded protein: CASSQEQADPYNEQFF.

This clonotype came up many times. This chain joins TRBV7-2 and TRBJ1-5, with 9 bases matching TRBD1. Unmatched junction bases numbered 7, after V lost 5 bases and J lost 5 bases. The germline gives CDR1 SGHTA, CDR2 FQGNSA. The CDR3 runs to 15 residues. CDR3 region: CASSPGDRVDQPQHF. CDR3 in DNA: TGTGCCAGCAGCCCAGGGGACAGGGTAGATCAGCCCCAGCATTTT.

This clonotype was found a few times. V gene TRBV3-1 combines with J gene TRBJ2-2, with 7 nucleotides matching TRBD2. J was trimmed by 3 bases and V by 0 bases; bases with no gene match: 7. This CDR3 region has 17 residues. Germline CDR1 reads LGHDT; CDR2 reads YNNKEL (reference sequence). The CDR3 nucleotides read TGTGCCAGCAGCCAAGATAGTACTAGCGCGTACACCGGGGAGCTGTTTTTT. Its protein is CASSQDSTSAYTGELFF.

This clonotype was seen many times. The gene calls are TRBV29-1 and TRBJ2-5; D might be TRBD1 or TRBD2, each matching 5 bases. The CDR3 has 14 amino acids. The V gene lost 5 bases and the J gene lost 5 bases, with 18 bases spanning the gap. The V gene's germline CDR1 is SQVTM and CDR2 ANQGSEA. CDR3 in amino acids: CSVYKPGNRETQYF. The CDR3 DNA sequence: TGCAGCGTTTATAAACCGGGAAACAGGGAGACCCAGTACTTC.

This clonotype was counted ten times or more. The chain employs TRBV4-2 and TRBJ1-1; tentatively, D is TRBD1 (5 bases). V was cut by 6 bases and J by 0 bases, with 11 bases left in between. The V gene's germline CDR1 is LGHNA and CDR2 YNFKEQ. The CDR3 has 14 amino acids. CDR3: CASSYGDVNTEAFF. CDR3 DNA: TGTGCCAGCAGTTACGGGGACGTGAACACTGAAGCTTTCTTT.

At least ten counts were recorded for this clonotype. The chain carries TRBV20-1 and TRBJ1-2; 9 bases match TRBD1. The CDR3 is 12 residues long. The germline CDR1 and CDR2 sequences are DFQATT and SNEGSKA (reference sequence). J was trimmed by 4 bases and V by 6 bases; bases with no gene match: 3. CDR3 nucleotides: TGCAGTGCGCCGGACAGGGGCTATGGCTACACCTTC. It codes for CSAPDRGYGYTF.

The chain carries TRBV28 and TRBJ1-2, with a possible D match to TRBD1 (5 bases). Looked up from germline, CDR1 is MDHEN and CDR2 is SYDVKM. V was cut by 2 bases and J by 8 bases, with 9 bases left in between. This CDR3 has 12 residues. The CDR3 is CASSLGRDGYTF. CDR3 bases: TGTGCCAGCAGTTTAGGCAGGGACGGCTACACCTTC.

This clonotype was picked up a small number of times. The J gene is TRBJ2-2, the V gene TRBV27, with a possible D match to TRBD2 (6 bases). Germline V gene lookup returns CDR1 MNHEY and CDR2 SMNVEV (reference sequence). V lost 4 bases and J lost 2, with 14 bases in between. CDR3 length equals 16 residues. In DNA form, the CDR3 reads TGTGCCAGCAGTTCCGGGACTTCAACTAACACCGGGGAGCTGTTTTTT. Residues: CASSSGTSTNTGELFF.

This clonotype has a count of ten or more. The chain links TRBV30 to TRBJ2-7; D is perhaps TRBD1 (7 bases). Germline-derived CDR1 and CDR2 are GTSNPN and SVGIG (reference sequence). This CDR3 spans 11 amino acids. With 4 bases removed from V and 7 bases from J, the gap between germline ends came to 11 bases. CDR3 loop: CAWNQGGEQYF. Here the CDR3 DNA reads TGTGCCTGGAACCAGGGGGGAGAGCAGTACTTC. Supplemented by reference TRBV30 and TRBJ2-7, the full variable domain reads SQTIHQWPATLVQPVGSPLSLECTVEGTSNPNLYWYRQAAGRGLQLLFYSVGIGQISSEVPQNLSASRPQDRQFILSSKKLLLSDSGFYLCAWNQGGEQYFGPGTRLTVT.

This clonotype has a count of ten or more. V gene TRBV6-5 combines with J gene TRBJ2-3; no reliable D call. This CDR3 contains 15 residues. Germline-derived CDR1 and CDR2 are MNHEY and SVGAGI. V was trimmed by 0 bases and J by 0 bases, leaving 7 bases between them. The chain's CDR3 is CASSYSILSTDTQYF. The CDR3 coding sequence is TGTGCCAGCAGTTACTCGATCCTTAGCACAGATACGCAGTATTTT.

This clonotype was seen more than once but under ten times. CDR3 amino acids: CASTRTSENPDTQYF. The CDR3 bases are TGTGCCAGCACCCGGACTAGCGAGAATCCAGATACGCAGTATTTT. This chain joins TRBV9 and TRBJ2-3, with 9 nucleotides matching TRBD2. Germline-derived CDR1 and CDR2 are SGDLS and YYNGEE. The length of the CDR3 is 15 residues. Trimming cost V 6 bases and J 4 bases; bases outside gene matches: 9.

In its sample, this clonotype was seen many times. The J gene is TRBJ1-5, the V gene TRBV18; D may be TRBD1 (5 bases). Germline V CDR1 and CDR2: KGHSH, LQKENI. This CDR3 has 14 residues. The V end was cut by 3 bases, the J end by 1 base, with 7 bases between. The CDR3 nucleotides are TGTGCCAGCTCACCGGCAGGGAGCAATCAGCCCCAGCATTTT. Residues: CASSPAGSNQPQHF.

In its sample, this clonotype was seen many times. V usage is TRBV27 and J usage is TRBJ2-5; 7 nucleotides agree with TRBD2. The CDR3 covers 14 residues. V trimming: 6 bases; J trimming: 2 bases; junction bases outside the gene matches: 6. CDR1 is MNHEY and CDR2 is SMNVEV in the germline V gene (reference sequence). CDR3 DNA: TGTGCCAGCAGCTTCAGCGGGATTCAAGAGACCCAGTACTTC. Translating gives CASSFSGIQETQYF.

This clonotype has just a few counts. CDR3 protein: CASSPTSVPVLEQYF. In nucleotides, the CDR3 is TGTGCCAGCAGTCCGACTAGCGTCCCCGTGCTGGAGCAGTACTTC. V is TRBV12-3 or TRBV12-4 and J is TRBJ2-7; 8 bases fit TRBD2. Trimming removed 5 bases from V and 7 bases from J; junction bases left unmatched: 13. The CDR3 length is 15 residues.

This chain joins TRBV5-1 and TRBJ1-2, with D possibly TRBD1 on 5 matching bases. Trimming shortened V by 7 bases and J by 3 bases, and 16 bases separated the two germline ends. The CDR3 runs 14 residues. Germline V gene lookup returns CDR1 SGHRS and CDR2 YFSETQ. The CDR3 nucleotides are TGCGCCAGCCCCGGGGGTCACGGGTACTATGGCTACACCTTC. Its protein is CASPGGHGYYGYTF.

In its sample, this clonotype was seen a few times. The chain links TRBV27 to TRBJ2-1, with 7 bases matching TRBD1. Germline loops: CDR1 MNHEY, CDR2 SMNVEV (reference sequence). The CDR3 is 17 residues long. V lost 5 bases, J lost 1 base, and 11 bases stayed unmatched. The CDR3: CASSPIHRGASYNEQFF. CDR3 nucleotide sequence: TGTGCCAGCAGTCCGATTCACAGGGGAGCATCCTACAATGAGCAGTTCTTC.

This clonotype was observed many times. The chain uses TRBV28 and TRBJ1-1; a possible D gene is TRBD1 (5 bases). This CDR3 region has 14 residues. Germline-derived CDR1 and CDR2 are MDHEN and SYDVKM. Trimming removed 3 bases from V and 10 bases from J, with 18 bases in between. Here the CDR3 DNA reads TGTGCCAGCAGTTTCTCCCGGGATCAGGGAGGAGCTTTCTTT. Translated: CASSFSRDQGGAFF.

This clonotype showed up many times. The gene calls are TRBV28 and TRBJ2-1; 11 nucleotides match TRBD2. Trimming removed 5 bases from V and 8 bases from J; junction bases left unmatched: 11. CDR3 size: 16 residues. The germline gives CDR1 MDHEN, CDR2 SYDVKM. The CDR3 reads CASSPRLAGPEDEQFF. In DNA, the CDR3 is TGTGCCAGCAGTCCTAGACTAGCGGGGCCAGAGGATGAGCAGTTCTTC.

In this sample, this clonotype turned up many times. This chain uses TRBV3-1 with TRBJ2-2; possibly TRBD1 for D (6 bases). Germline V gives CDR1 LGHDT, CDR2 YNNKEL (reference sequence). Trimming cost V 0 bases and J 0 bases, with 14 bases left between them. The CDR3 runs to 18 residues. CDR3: CASSQDMQGNSNTGELFF. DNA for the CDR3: TGTGCCAGCAGCCAAGATATGCAGGGGAATTCGAACACCGGGGAGCTGTTTTTT.

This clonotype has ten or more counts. CDR3 loop: CSARDLSGSSTDTQYF. The CDR3 nucleotides read TGCAGTGCTAGAGATCTTTCAGGTTCTAGCACAGATACGCAGTATTTT. The chain joins TRBV20-1 to TRBJ2-3; D is ambiguous. This CDR3 is built from 16 residues. Looked up from germline, CDR1 is DFQATT and CDR2 is SNEGSKA (reference sequence). V was pared by 0 bases and J by 0 bases, with 13 bases between.

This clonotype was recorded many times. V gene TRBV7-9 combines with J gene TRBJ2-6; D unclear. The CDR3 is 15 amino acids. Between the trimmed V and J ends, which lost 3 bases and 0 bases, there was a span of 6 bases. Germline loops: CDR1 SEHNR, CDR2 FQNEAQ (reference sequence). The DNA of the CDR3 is TGTGCCAGCAGCTTTAGGGACTCTGGGGCCAACGTCCTGACTTTC. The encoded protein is CASSFRDSGANVLTF.

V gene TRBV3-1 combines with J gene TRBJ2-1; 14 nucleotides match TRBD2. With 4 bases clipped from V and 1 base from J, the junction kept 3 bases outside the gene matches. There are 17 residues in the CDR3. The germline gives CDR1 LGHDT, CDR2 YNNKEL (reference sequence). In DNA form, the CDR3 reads TGTGCCAGCAGCCCGGGACTAGCGGGGGTGTCCTACAATGAGCAGTTCTTC. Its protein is CASSPGLAGVSYNEQFF.

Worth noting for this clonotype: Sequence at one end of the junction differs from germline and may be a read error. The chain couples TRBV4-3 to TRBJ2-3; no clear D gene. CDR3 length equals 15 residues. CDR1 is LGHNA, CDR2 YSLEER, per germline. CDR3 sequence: CASSQVARGTYTQYF. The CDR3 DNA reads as TGCGCCAGCAGCCAGGTAGCCCGAGGCACATATACGCAGTATTTT.

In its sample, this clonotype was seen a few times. The CDR3 DNA is TGTGCCAGCAGCTTAGTTGGACAGGGATTTAACTATGGCTACACCTTC. This translates into CASSLVGQGFNYGYTF. The genes are TRBV7-9 and TRBJ1-2, with 8 nucleotides matching TRBD1. V shed 1 base, J shed 1 base, and the junction held 5 bases outside the gene matches. Germline assignment: CDR1 SEHNR and CDR2 FQNEAQ (reference sequence). The length of the CDR3 is 16 residues. Full variable domain (rest looked up from reference TRBV7-9 and TRBJ1-2): DTGVSQNPRHKITKRGQNVTFRCDPISEHNRLYWYRQTLGQGPEFLTYFQNEAQLEKSRLLSDRFSAERPKGSFSTLEIQRTEQGDSAMYLCASSLVGQGFNYGYTFGSGTRLTVV.

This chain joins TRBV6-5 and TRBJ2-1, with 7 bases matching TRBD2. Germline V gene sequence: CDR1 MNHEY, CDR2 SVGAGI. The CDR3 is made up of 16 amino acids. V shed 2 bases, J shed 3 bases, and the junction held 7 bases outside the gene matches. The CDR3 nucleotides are TGTGCCAGCAGTTACCGGGGAGGGACCGTCTACAATGAGCAGTTCTTC. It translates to CASSYRGGTVYNEQFF.

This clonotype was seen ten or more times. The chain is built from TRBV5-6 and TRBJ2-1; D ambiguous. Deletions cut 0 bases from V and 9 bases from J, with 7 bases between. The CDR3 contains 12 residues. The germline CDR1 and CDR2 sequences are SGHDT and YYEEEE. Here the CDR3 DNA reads TGTGCCAGCAGCTTGGCCCGACTTGAGCAGTTCTTC. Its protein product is CASSLARLEQFF.

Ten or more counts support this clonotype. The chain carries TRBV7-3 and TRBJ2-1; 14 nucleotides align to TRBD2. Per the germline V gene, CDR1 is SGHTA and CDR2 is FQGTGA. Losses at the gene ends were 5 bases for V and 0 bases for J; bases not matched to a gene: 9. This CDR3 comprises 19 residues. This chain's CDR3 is CASSLRTSGGSSSYNEQFF. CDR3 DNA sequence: TGTGCCAGCAGCCTACGGACTAGCGGGGGGTCGAGCTCCTACAATGAGCAGTTCTTC.

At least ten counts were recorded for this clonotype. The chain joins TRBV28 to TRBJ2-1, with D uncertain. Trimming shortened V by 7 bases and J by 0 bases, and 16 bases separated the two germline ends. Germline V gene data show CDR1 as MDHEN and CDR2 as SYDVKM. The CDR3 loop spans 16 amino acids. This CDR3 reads CASTHRWGSSYNEQFF. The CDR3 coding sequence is TGTGCCAGCACCCACCGATGGGGTAGCTCCTACAATGAGCAGTTCTTC.

This chain's CDR3 is CASQHRGSGANVLTF. Written as DNA, the CDR3 is TGTGCCAGCCAGCACCGTGGCTCTGGGGCCAACGTCCTGACTTTC. V gene TRBV7-9 combines with J gene TRBJ2-6; D not resolved. Germline V gene lookup returns CDR1 SEHNR and CDR2 FQNEAQ (reference sequence). The CDR3 runs to 15 residues. The V end was cut by 8 bases, the J end by 0 bases, with 11 bases between. Complete variable domain (other parts from reference TRBV7-9 and TRBJ2-6): DTGVSQNPRHKITKRGQNVTFRCDPISEHNRLYWYRQTLGQGPEFLTYFQNEAQLEKSRLLSDRFSAERPKGSFSTLEIQRTEQGDSAMYLCASQHRGSGANVLTFGAGSRLTVL.